The T cell receptor (beta chain) under discussion was sequenced for a study of T cells in Graves' hyperthyroidism and ophthalmopathy. Amplified TCR beta CDR3 regions came from RNA transcripts. The HTBI primer set served for first-round RT-PCR of the TCR CDR3. TCRdb reprocessed the multiplex PCR reads with MiXCR, giving one entry per CDR3 protein. Of hundreds of thousands of distinct CDR3 sequences in the sample, more than 30% were seen once. Trimming removed 6 bases from V and 0 bases from J, with 14 bases in between. From germline, CDR1 is SNHLY and CDR2 FYNNEI. CDR3 length equals 15 residues. The sample holds many counts of this clonotype.

This chain joins TRBV2 and TRBJ1-2; D not certain. The receptor was isolated from a young man with Graves' hyperthyroidism. Material for sequencing was blood. The CDR3 region is CASSIEQLTNYGYTF. In DNA, the CDR3 is TGTGCCAGCAGCATAGAACAGCTGACTAACTATGGCTACACCTTC.